Below, one T cell receptor (beta chain) is given with its context. Mismatch with germline at one junction end may stem from a read error. TCRdb used MiXCR to reprocess the 5' RACE reads, holding one entry per CDR3 protein. The sample lists approximately 630,000 distinct CDR3 sequences, around 7.5% occurring once. These data originate in a study of identical twins. Each donor was a healthy Caucasian. This CDR3 is 17 amino acids long. Germline lookup yields CDR1 DFQATT and CDR2 SNEGSKA (reference sequence). This sample also belongs to another study, concerning yellow fever vaccine responses in identical twins.

Sequencing was done on a sample of PBMCs. The chain joins TRBV20-1 to TRBJ2-1; 9 bases are a match to TRBD2. The sequence came from a woman younger than 30 in good health. The CDR3 spells CCARAGRLAGINNEQFF. In nucleotides, the CDR3 is TGCTGTGCTAGAGCCGGACGGCTAGCGGGAATAAACAATGAGCAGTTCTTC.